A selection of T cell receptor beta chains follows, all from one sample in a study of cytomegalovirus exposure and HLA in healthy donors. Clones were read by immunoSEQ multiplex PCR, and TCRdb kept only the in-frame ones, dropping some. The data contain roughly 150,000 clones, 85% to 90% of them singletons. The specimen sequenced was PBMCs. The origin of the receptors is a young woman in good health and CMV-seropositive. Each CDR3 is given with its conserved first and last residue. D genes are given only for firm matches. Where a row states a size, it is once, few, many or the class of an expanded clone; other rows omit it.

cdr3_nt cdr3_aa j_call v_call cdr3_length d_call clone_size
TGTGCCAGCAGTGAATTTGGCCGATCCGCAACTAATGAAAAACTGTTTTTT CASSEFGRSATNEKLFF TRBJ1-4 TRBV2 17 - once
TGCAGTGCCTCCGGGTGGGATGAGCAGTTCTTC CSASGWDEQFF TRBJ2-1 TRBV20-1 11 - -
TGCGCCAGCAGCTGGGGGACTAGCTCCTACGAGCAGTACTTC CASSWGTSSYEQYF TRBJ2-7 TRBV5-1 14 TRBD2 -
TGTGCCAGCAGCCGCCGGACAGGGTATGATCAGCCCCAGCATTTT CASSRRTGYDQPQHF TRBJ1-5 TRBV28 15 TRBD1 -
TGTGCCAGCAGCCCTGGGACTAGCGGGAGATTTTACAATGAGCAGTTCTTC CASSPGTSGRFYNEQFF TRBJ2-1 TRBV9 17 TRBD2 -
TGTGCCAGCAGTTTGGCTGGCTCCTACGAGCAGTACTTC CASSLAGSYEQYF TRBJ2-7 TRBV28 13 - -
TGTGCCAGCAGAAAACAATTGAACACTGAAGCTTTCTTT CASRKQLNTEAFF TRBJ1-1 TRBV2 13 - -
TGTGCCAGCAGTTTAATAACGGGACAGCCCAATCAGCCCCAGCATTTT CASSLITGQPNQPQHF TRBJ1-5 TRBV28 16 TRBD1 once
TGCGCCAGCAGCCAAGATCTCGTTCGACTAGCGGGAGCGGGGGAGCTGTTTTTT CASSQDLVRLAGAGELFF TRBJ2-2 TRBV4-3 18 TRBD2 once
TGTGCCAGCAGCTTACTAGCGGGATTCTGGGATGAGCAGTTCTTC CASSLLAGFWDEQFF TRBJ2-1 TRBV5-8 15 TRBD2 once
TGTGCCAGCAGCCAAGAGGGACAGGGGGCTGGCACAGATACGCAGTATTTT CASSQEGQGAGTDTQYF TRBJ2-3 TRBV4-2 17 TRBD1 -
TGCGCCAGCAGCTTGGGGCAGGCCGAAGAGACCCAGTACTTC CASSLGQAEETQYF TRBJ2-5 TRBV5-1 14 - -
TGTGCCAGCAGCTCCCTACAGGGGTTGATCGGGGAGCTGTTTTTT CASSSLQGLIGELFF TRBJ2-2 TRBV11-2 15 TRBD1 -
TGTGCCAGCCAGGGATCGCCCTACGAGCAGTACTTC CASQGSPYEQYF TRBJ2-7 TRBV25-1 12 - few
TGTGCCAGCAGCTTAGTGGGTATTTCGGGAGCGGGAGTTCAAGAGACCCAGTACTTC CASSLVGISGAGVQETQYF TRBJ2-5 TRBV7-2 19 TRBD2 -
TGTGCCAGCTCACCTACAGGGTATAGCAATCAGCCCCAGCATTTT CASSPTGYSNQPQHF TRBJ1-5 TRBV18 15 - -
TGTGCCAGCAGCTTGGGAGCGGGATCGGGTTACAATGAGCAGTTCTTC CASSLGAGSGYNEQFF TRBJ2-1 TRBV7-9 16 TRBD2 -
TGTGCCATCAGTGTTACGGGAGGATCGGGTACCGGGGAGCTGTTTTTT CAISVTGGSGTGELFF TRBJ2-2 TRBV10-3 16 TRBD2 -
TGCAGCGTTGAAAGGGCAGGGCTGGACTATGGCTACACCTTC CSVERAGLDYGYTF TRBJ1-2 TRBV29-1 14 - once
TGTGCCAGCAGCAGAGGACTAGCGGGAGCCTCCTACGAGCAGTACTTC CASSRGLAGASYEQYF TRBJ2-7 TRBV5-4 16 TRBD2 -
TGTGCCAGCAGTGACTCAGGGGGAACCTACAATGAGCAGTTCTTC CASSDSGGTYNEQFF TRBJ2-1 TRBV6-4 15 - -
TGCAGCGTACGACTAGCGGGAGGGCCCCCCGGGGAGCTGTTTTTT CSVRLAGGPPGELFF TRBJ2-2 TRBV29-1 15 TRBD2 -
TGTGCCAGCAGCCACATCCAATCATTCCACGAGCAGTACTTC CASSHIQSFHEQYF TRBJ2-7 TRBV7-3 14 - many
TGTGCCAGCAGCCACCAGGGCTACGAGCAGTACTTC CASSHQGYEQYF TRBJ2-7 TRBV7-9 12 - -
TGTGCCAGCAGTTACTCGACTAGCGTACAAGAGACCCAGTACTTC CASSYSTSVQETQYF TRBJ2-5 TRBV6-6 15 TRBD2 -
TGCGCCAGCAGCCAAGACCGGGACAGGGGAAATGCTTTCTTT CASSQDRDRGNAFF TRBJ1-1 TRBV4-3 14 TRBD1 -
TGTGCCAGCAGTGATAAGGGGGGGGCACTCTACGAGCAGTACTTC CASSDKGGALYEQYF TRBJ2-7 TRBV6-1 15 - -
TGTGCCAGCGGGTCGAAATCGTTCTGGAGAGGCTACACCTTC CASGSKSFWRGYTF TRBJ1-2 TRBV28 14 - -
TGTGCCAGCAGCGCAGGACAGGGAAGGGAGCAGTACTTC CASSAGQGREQYF TRBJ2-7 TRBV2 13 TRBD1 -
TGTGCCAGCAGCTTCGCCAGGGGGAAGAACAATGAGCAGTTCTTC CASSFARGKNNEQFF TRBJ2-1 TRBV7-3 15 TRBD1 -
TGTGCCAGCAGTGAACCGGGGGGGGGCTATGGCTACACCTTC CASSEPGGGYGYTF TRBJ1-2 TRBV6-1 14 - -
TGTGCCAGCAGTACCCGAGAGGGACTAGCGGGATCCCACACCGGGGAGCTGTTTTTT CASSTREGLAGSHTGELFF TRBJ2-2 TRBV27 19 TRBD2 once
TGTGCCAGCAGCTTAGGAGCAGGGGGCGTCGGCTACACCTTC CASSLGAGGVGYTF TRBJ1-2 TRBV7-2 14 TRBD1 -
TGTGCCAGCAGCCCGACCGGGACTAACTACGAGCAGTACTTC CASSPTGTNYEQYF TRBJ2-7 TRBV11-3 14 TRBD2 -
TGTGCCAGCAGCTCCCAGGTCTTTGAAAAACTGTTTTTT CASSSQVFEKLFF TRBJ1-4 TRBV7-2 13 - once
TGTGCCAGCAGTGCGCGGACTAGCGGGCCGAGCTCCTACAATGAGCAGTTCTTC CASSARTSGPSSYNEQFF TRBJ2-1 TRBV2 18 TRBD2 -
TGTGCCAGCAGCTCTAGCCCGGCGCGACAGGGATATAATGAGCAGTTCTTC CASSSSPARQGYNEQFF TRBJ2-1 TRBV13 17 TRBD1 -
TGTGCCAGCAGTTTGTCAGGCCCCTACGAGCAGTACTTC CASSLSGPYEQYF TRBJ2-7 TRBV28 13 - -
TGTGCCAGCAGCTTAGCGTTAGGAGACGAGCAGTACTTC CASSLALGDEQYF TRBJ2-7 TRBV7-9 13 - -
TGTGCCAGCAGCTTAGAAGTCGCGCCGACTGCTGAAGCTTTCTTT CASSLEVAPTAEAFF TRBJ1-1 TRBV7-2 15 - -
TGTGCCAGCAGCCCCCTTCCAGGGGCCTACGAGCAGTACTTC CASSPLPGAYEQYF TRBJ2-7 TRBV5-8 14 - -
TGTGCCAGCAGCTTCTTTGGCGGGAGCTACAATGAGCAGTTCTTC CASSFFGGSYNEQFF TRBJ2-1 TRBV7-2 15 TRBD2 -
TGTGCCTGGAGTAAGGTCGGGTCCTACGAGCAGTACTTC CAWSKVGSYEQYF TRBJ2-7 TRBV30 13 - -